This T cell receptor (beta chain) was identified in a study of control samples from healthy donors and cancer patients. Trimming removed 2 bases from V and 0 bases from J, with 10 bases in between. The CDR3 has 15 residues. In germline, CDR1 is KGHSH, CDR2 LQKENI. Only in-frame clones appear in the TCRdb table, and some are missing; sequencing was by immunoSEQ multiplex PCR. The data show about 120,000 clones, with approximately 88% seen just once and roughly 43% held by the top ten. Sequencing used blood. The V and J genes are TRBV18 and TRBJ1-1, with D possibly TRBD1 on 5 matching bases. The clonotype was recovered from a man in his fifties in good health. The DNA of the CDR3 is TGTGCCAGCTCACCATCCGGAGGGGTGAACACTGAAGCTTTCTTT. This encodes CASSPSGGVNTEAFF.